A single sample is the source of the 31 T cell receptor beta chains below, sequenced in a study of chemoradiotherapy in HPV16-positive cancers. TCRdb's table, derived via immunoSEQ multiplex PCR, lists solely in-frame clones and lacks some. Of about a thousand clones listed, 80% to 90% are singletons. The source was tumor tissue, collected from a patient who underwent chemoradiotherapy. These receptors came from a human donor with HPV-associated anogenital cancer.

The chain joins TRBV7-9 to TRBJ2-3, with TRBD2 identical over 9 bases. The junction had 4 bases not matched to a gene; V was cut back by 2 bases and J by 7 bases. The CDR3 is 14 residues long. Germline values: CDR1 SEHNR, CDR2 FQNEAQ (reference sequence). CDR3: CASSLTSGLNTQYF. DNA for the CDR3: TGTGCCAGCAGCTTAACTAGCGGGCTTAATACGCAGTATTTT.

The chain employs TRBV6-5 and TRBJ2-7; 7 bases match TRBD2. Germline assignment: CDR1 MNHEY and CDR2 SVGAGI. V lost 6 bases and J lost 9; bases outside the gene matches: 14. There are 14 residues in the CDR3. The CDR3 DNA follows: TGTGCCAGCAGCCGAGGACTGAGCGGGGACGCGCAGTACTTC. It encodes CASSRGLSGDAQYF.

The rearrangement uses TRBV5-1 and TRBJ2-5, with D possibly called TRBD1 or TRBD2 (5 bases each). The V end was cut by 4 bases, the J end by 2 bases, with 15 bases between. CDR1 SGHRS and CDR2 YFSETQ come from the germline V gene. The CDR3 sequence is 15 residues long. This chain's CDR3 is CASSPVGDVQETQYF. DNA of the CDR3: TGCGCCAGCAGCCCTGTGGGGGACGTTCAAGAGACCCAGTACTTC.

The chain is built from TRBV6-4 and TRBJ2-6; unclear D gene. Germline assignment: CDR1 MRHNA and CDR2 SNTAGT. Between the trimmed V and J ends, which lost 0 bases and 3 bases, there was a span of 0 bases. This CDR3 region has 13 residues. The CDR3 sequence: CASSDSGANVLTF. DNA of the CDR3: TGTGCCAGCAGTGACTCTGGGGCCAACGTCCTGACTTTC.

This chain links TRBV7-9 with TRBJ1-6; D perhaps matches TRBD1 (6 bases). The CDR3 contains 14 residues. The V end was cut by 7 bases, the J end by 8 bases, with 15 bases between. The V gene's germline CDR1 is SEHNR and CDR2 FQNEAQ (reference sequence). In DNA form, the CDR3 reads TGTGCCAGCACCAGGCAGGGGAGCGATTCACCCCTCCACTTT. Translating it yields CASTRQGSDSPLHF.

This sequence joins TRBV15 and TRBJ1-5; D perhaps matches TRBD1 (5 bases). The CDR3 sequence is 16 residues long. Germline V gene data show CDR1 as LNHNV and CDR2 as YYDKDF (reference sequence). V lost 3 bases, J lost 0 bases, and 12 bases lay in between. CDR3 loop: CATSREDTYSNQPQHF. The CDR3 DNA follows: TGTGCCACCAGCAGGGAGGACACATATAGCAATCAGCCCCAGCATTTT.

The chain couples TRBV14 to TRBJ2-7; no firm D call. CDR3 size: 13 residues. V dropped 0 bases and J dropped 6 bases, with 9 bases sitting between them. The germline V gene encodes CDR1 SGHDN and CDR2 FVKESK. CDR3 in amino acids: CASSQEQKSEQYF. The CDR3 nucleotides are TGTGCCAGCAGCCAAGAGCAGAAGAGCGAGCAGTACTTC. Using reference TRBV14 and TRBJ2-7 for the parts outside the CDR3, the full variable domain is EAGVTQFPSHSVIEKGQTVTLRCDPISGHDNLYWYRRVMGKEIKFLLHFVKESKQDESGMPNNRFLAERTGGTYSTLKVQPAELEDSGVYFCASSQEQKSEQYFGPGTRLTVT.

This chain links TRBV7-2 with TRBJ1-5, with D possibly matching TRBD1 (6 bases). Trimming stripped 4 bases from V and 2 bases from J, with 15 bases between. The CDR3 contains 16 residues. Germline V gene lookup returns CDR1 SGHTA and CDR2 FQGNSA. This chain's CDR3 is CASSSSAQGRNQPQHF. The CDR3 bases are TGTGCCAGCAGCTCCTCCGCCCAGGGGCGCAATCAGCCCCAGCATTTT.

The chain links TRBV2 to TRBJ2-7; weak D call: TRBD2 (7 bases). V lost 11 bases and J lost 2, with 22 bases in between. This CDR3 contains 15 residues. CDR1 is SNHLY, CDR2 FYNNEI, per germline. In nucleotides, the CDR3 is TGTGCCGTCAAGGGGGGGCGGGAGAACACCTACGAGCAGTACTTC. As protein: CAVKGGRENTYEQYF.

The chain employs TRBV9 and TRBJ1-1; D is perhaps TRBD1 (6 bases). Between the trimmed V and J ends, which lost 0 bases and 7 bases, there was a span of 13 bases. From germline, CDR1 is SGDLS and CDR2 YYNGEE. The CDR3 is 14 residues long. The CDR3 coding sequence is TGTGCCAGCAGCGTAGAGGGGGAGGGGGGTGAAGCTTTCTTT. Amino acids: CASSVEGEGGEAFF.

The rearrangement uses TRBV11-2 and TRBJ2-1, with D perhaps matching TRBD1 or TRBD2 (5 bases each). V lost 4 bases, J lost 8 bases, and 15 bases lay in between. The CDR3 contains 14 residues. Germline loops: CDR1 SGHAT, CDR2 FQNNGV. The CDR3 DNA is TGTGCCAGCAGCTATCTGGGGCTAGCAGATGAGCAGTTCTTC. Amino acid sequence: CASSYLGLADEQFF.

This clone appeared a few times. CDR3 nucleotide sequence: TGTGCCTGGAGTTTCCAGCACAGGGCACCCCTCCACTTT. It translates to CAWSFQHRAPLHF. The J gene is TRBJ1-6, the V gene TRBV30; weak D call: TRBD1 (6 bases). Trimming took off 2 bases at V and 11 bases at J, with 13 bases between the two ends. The germline gives CDR1 GTSNPN, CDR2 SVGIG (reference sequence). This CDR3 has 13 residues.

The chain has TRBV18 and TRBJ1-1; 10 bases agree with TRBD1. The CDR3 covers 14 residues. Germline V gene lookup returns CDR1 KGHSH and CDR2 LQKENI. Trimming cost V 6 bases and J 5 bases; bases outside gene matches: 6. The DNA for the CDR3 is TGTGCCAGCTCTCCCGGGACAGGGGAGACTGAAGCTTTCTTT. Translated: CASSPGTGETEAFF.

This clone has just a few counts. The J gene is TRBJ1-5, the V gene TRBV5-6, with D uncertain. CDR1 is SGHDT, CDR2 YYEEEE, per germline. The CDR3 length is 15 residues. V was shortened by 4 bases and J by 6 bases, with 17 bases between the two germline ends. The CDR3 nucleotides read TGTGCCAGCAGCCTAAGGAGATCGGGGTTTCAGCCCCAGCATTTT. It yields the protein CASSLRRSGFQPQHF.

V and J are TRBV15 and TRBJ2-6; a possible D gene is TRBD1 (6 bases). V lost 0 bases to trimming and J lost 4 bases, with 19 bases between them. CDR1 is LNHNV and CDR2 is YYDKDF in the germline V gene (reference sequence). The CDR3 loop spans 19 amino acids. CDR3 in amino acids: CATSRDLVRGAGGANVLTF. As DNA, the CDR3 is TGTGCCACCAGCAGAGATTTAGTCAGGGGCGCAGGGGGGGCCAACGTCCTGACTTTC.

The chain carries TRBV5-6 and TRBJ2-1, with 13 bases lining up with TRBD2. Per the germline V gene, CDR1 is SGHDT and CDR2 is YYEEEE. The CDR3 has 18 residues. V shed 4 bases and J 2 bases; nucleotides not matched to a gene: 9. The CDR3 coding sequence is TGTGCCAGCAGCCCGGGACTAGCGGGGACTTCCGCCTACAATGAGCAGTTCTTC. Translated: CASSPGLAGTSAYNEQFF.

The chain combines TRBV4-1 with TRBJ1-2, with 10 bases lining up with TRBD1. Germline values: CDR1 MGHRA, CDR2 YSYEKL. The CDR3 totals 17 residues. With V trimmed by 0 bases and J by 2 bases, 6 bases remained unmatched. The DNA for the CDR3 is TGCGCCAGCAGCCAAGAGAACCGGGACAGGGGCAACTATGGCTACACCTTC. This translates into CASSQENRDRGNYGYTF.

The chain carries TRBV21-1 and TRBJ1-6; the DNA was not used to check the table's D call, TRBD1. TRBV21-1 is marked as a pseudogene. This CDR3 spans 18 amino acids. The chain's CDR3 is CASSRRDKPTVNNSPLHF. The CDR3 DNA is TGTGCCAGCAGCAGGCGAGATAAACCGACAGTTAATAATTCACCCCTCCACTTT.

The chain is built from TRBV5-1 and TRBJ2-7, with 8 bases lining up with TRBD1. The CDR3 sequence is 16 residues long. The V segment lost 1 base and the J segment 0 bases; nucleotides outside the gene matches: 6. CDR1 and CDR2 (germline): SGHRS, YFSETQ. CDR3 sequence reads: CASSLNGQGSSYEQYF. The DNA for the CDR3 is TGCGCCAGCAGCTTGAACGGACAGGGATCCTCCTACGAGCAGTACTTC. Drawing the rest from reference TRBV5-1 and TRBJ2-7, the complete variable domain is KAGVTQTPRYLIKTRGQQVTLSCSPISGHRSVSWYQQTPGQGLQFLFEYFSETQRNKGNFPGRFSGRQFSNSRSEMNVSTLELGDSALYLCASSLNGQGSSYEQYFGPGTRLTVT.

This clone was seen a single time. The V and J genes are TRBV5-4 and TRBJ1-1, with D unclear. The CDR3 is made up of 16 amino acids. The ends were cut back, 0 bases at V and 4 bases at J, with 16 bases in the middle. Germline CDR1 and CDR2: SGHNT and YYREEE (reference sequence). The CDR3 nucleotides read TGTGCCAGCAGCTTGGAGCCTTGGTGGTTGGTCACTGAAGCTTTCTTT. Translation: CASSLEPWWLVTEAFF.

CDR3 loop: CASALGTVNTGELFF. The CDR3, as DNA: TGTGCCAGTGCCCTCGGGACAGTGAACACCGGGGAGCTGTTTTTT. The chain carries TRBV7-8 and TRBJ2-2, with 7 bases aligning to TRBD1. From germline, CDR1 is SGHVS and CDR2 FQNEAQ. The CDR3 contains 15 residues. V trimming: 9 bases; J trimming: 1 base; junction bases outside the gene matches: 8.

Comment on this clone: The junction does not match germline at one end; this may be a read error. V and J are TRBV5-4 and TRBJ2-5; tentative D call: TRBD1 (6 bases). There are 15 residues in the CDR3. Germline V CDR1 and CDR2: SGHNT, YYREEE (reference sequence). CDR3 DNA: TGTGCCAGCAGCCTTCCCTGGGCAGGGGAAGAGGCCCAGTACTTC. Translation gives CASSLPWAGEEAQYF.

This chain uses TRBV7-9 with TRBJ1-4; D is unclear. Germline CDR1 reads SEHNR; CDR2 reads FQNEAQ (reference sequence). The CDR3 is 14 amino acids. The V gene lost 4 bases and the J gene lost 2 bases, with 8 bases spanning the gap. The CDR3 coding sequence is TGTGCCAGCAGCTCGGTCATGACTAATGAAAAACTGTTTTTT. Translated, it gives CASSSVMTNEKLFF.

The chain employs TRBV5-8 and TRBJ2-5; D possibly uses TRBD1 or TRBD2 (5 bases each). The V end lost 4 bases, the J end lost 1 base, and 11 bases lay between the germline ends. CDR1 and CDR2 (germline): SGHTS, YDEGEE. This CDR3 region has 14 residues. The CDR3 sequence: CASSIGTSQETQYF. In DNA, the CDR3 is TGTGCCAGCAGCATCGGGACCTCCCAAGAGACCCAGTACTTC.

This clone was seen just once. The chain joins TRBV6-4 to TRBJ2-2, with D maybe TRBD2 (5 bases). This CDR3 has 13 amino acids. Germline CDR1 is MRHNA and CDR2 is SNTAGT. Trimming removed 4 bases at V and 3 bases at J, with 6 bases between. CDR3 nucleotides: TGTGCCAGCAGTGGGACTTACACCGGGGAGCTGTTTTTT. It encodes CASSGTYTGELFF.

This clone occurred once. CDR3 sequence reads: CASRQGGKYTEAFF. CDR3 in DNA: TGTGCCAGTAGACAGGGTGGAAAGTACACTGAAGCTTTCTTT. The V call is TRBV19, the J call TRBJ1-1, with D maybe TRBD1 (6 bases). Trimming cost V 6 bases and J 3 bases, with 14 bases left between them. This CDR3 spans 14 amino acids. CDR1 and CDR2 (germline): LNHDA, SQIVND (reference sequence).

The CDR3 sequence is CAISDGTVYGYTF. The CDR3 DNA sequence: TGTGCCATCAGTGATGGGACAGTCTATGGCTACACCTTC. V and J are TRBV10-3 and TRBJ1-2; 7 bases agree with TRBD1. The J segment lost 4 bases and the V segment lost 3 bases, leaving 2 bases of the junction unmatched. The CDR3 sequence is 13 residues long. Germline CDR1 and CDR2: ENHRY and SYGVKD.

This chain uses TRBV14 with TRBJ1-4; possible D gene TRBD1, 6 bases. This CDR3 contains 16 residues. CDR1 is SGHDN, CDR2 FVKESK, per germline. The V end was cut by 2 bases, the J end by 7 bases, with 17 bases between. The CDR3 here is CASSQPRGGLAEKLFF. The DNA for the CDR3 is TGTGCCAGCAGCCAACCCCGGGGGGGGCTGGCTGAAAAACTGTTTTTT.

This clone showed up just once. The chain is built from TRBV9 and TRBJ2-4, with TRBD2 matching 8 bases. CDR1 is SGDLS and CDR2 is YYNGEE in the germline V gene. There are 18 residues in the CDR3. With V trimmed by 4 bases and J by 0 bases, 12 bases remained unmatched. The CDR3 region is CASSPSTERGLAKNIQYF. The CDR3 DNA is TGTGCCAGCAGCCCCTCGACTGAGCGGGGGCTAGCCAAAAACATTCAGTACTTC.

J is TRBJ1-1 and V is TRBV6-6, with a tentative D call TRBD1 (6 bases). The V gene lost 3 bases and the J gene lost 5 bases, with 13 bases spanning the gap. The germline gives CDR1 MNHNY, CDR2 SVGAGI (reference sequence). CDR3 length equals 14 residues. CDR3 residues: CASSYDRWGTEAFF. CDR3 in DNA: TGTGCCAGCAGTTATGACAGGTGGGGGACTGAAGCTTTCTTT.

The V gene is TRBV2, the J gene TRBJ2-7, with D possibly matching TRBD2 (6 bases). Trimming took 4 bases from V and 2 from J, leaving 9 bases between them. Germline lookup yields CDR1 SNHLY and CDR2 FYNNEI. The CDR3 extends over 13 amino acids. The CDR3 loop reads CASSGLATYEQYF. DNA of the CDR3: TGTGCCAGCAGTGGGCTAGCGACCTACGAGCAGTACTTC.